The T cell receptor (beta chain) described here comes from a study of response to subunit inactivated influenza vaccine. Findings and limits, study-wide: Each seasonal influenza vaccination recruits few new T cells, the authors suggested.

In this sample, this clonotype turned up a few times. No antigen is known for it. CDR1 SQVTM and CDR2 ANQGSEA come from the germline V gene. The trim removed 5 bases at V and 3 bases at J, leaving 4 bases unmatched. The CDR3 is 13 amino acids. TCRdb ran MiXCR on the RT-PCR reads and lists one entry per CDR3 protein. The sample lists a few hundred thousand distinct CDR3 sequences, 20% to 25% occurring once. The source was PBMCs from blood, collected approximately 20 months after vaccination. This clonotype originated in a man aged 50-75 years who received an inactivated influenza vaccine. The rearrangement links TRBV29-1 to TRBJ1-5; 7 bases are a match to TRBD1. The CDR3 is CSVRQGPNQPQHF. As DNA, the CDR3 is TGCAGCGTTCGACAGGGACCCAATCAGCCCCAGCATTTT. Full variable domain (outside the CDR3, taken from reference TRBV29-1 and TRBJ1-5): SAVISQKPSRDICQRGTSLTIQCQVDSQVTMMFWYRQQPGQSLTLIATANQGSEATYESGFVIDKFPISRPNLTFSTLTVSNMSPEDSSIYLCSVRQGPNQPQHFGDGTRLSIL.